Each of the 9 T cell receptor beta chains below was sequenced from the same sample in a study of shared clonotypes between healthy human individuals. Profiling relied on immunoSEQ multiplex PCR, and the TCRdb table lists in-frame clones only, not all of them. The table lists roughly 640,000 clones, around 74% of them singletons. The specimen was memory CD4+ T cells sorted from blood. Subset described: CD45RA-negative fraction. The receptor source for this set is a woman in her twenties or thirties in good health.

The chain recombines TRBV5-1 with TRBJ2-2, with 11 bases matching TRBD2. The CDR3 is 16 amino acids. The germline CDR1 and CDR2 sequences are SGHRS and YFSETQ. With 4 bases clipped from V and 5 bases from J, the junction kept 7 bases outside the gene matches. In DNA, the CDR3 is TGCGCCAGCAGCCCTGGGATAGCGGGAGGGACCGGGGAGCTGTTTTTT. Translated, it gives CASSPGIAGGTGELFF.

This chain links TRBV2 with TRBJ2-3; 10 positions agree with TRBD2. The CDR3 covers 18 residues. Germline CDR1 SNHLY, CDR2 FYNNEI. Unmatched junction bases numbered 8, after V lost 1 base and J lost 1 base. This CDR3 is CASSEGLAGDYGTDTQYF. The CDR3 nucleotides are TGTGCCAGCAGTGAAGGGCTAGCGGGAGATTACGGCACAGATACGCAGTATTTT.

This clone was recorded a few times. V usage is TRBV6-1 and J usage is TRBJ1-2; a weak D match, TRBD1 (5 bases). Germline CDR1 is MNHNS and CDR2 is SASEGT. The CDR3 is 13 residues long. Trimming took off 1 base at V and 8 bases at J, with 11 bases between the two ends. CDR3: CASSEDRHRGYTF. The CDR3 region has the DNA TGTGCCAGCAGTGAAGACAGGCATCGAGGCTACACCTTC.

The rearrangement uses TRBV5-1 and TRBJ2-5, with TRBD2 matching 8 bases. Unmatched junction bases numbered 4, after V lost 3 bases and J lost 0 bases. There are 15 residues in the CDR3. Germline V CDR1 and CDR2: SGHRS, YFSETQ. The CDR3 here is CASSYSGTNQETQYF. The CDR3 bases are TGCGCCAGCAGCTATAGCGGGACTAACCAAGAGACCCAGTACTTC.

The V gene is TRBV28, the J gene TRBJ1-1, with 8 bases matching TRBD1. Germline V CDR1 and CDR2: MDHEN, SYDVKM. The CDR3 has 15 residues. Trimming cost V 2 bases and J 0 bases; bases outside gene matches: 2. CDR3 sequence reads: CASSLLTGVNTEAFF. CDR3 bases: TGTGCCAGCAGTTTACTGACAGGGGTGAACACTGAAGCTTTCTTT.

The gene calls are TRBV5-1 and TRBJ2-7, with TRBD1 matching over 7 bases. CDR1 and CDR2 (germline): SGHRS, YFSETQ. This CDR3 spans 14 amino acids. J gave up 4 bases and V 4 bases, and 8 bases lay outside the gene matches. CDR3 DNA: TGCGCCAGCAGCCCCGACAGGGTCGGTTACGAGCAGTACTTC. Amino acids: CASSPDRVGYEQYF.

Concerning this clone: Other DNA sequences within the sample encode an identical CDR3. The chain employs TRBV7-2 and TRBJ1-5, with TRBD1 matching over 7 bases. Germline V CDR1 and CDR2: SGHTA, FQGNSA. J was trimmed by 2 bases and V by 1 base; bases with no gene match: 2. This CDR3 contains 15 residues. CDR3 sequence reads: CASSLVGTGNQPQHF. DNA of the CDR3: TGTGCCAGCAGCTTAGTTGGGACAGGCAATCAGCCCCAGCATTTT.

The chain combines TRBV7-9 with TRBJ2-5; D is tentatively TRBD1 or TRBD2 (5 bases each). This CDR3 is built from 17 residues. V was pared by 7 bases and J by 2 bases, with 23 bases between. CDR1 is SEHNR and CDR2 is FQNEAQ in the germline V gene (reference sequence). The DNA of the CDR3 is TGTGCCAGCACCCGAACTACGGGGATTAGGGGTCAAGAGACCCAGTACTTC. It codes for CASTRTTGIRGQETQYF. Looking up the rest from reference TRBV7-9 and TRBJ2-5 gives the full variable domain: DTGVSQNPRHKITKRGQNVTFRCDPISEHNRLYWYRQTLGQGPEFLTYFQNEAQLEKSRLLSDRFSAERPKGSFSTLEIQRTEQGDSAMYLCASTRTTGIRGQETQYFGPGTRLLVL.

The chain is built from TRBV5-1 and TRBJ2-2; D is undetermined. V gave up 1 base and J gave up 2 bases, with 12 bases separating them. The CDR3 loop spans 16 amino acids. Germline V gene sequence: CDR1 SGHRS, CDR2 YFSETQ. The CDR3 sequence: CASSLQAIGNTGELFF. DNA for the CDR3: TGCGCCAGCAGCTTGCAGGCCATTGGAAACACCGGGGAGCTGTTTTTT.